There are many counts of the clone carrying this TCR beta chain. The data stem from a study of patients and donors after allogeneic stem cell transplantation. TCRdb called the RT-PCR reads again in MiXCR, with one record for every CDR3 protein. Of tens of thousands of distinct CDR3 sequences detected, roughly 5.1% appear once; the ten largest clones hold about 2.8%. The CDR3 loop spans 14 amino acids. The germline V gene encodes CDR1 SGHTA and CDR2 FQGTGA. The V gene lost 5 bases and the J gene lost 0 bases, with 7 bases spanning the gap. This clonotype was obtained from a human donor who was either an allogeneic HSCT recipient or a stem cell or donor lymphocyte infusion donor (not recorded which). It is not recorded whose cells these are; they may come from a transplant donor. The chain uses TRBV7-3 and TRBJ2-2; unclear D gene. The sample comprised blood, either unsorted or a sorted T cell fraction (not recorded which). CDR3: CASSPKANTGELFF. The CDR3 nucleotides are TGTGCCAGCAGCCCCAAAGCGAACACCGGGGAGCTGTTTTTT.